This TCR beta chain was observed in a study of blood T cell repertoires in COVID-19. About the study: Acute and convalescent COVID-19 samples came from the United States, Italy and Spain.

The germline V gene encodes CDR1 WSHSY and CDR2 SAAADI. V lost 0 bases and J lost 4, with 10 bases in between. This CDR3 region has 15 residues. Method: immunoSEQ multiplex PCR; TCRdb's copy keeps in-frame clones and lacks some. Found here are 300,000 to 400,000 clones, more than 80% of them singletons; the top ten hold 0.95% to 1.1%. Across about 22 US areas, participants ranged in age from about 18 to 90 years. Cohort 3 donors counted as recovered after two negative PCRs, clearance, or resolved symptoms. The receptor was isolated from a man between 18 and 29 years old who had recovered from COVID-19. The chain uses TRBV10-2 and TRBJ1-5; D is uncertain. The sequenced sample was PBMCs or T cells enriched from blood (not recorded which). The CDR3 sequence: CASSESHPNNQPQHF. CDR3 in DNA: TGCGCCAGCAGTGAGTCCCACCCTAATAATCAGCCCCAGCATTTT.